Listed here are 19 T cell receptor beta chains from one sample, sequenced in a study of blood T cell repertoires in COVID-19. Produced via immunoSEQ multiplex PCR; TCRdb's table is partial and in-frame only. Found here are roughly 70,000 clones, over 75% of them singletons; the top ten hold over 3%. Sequencing was done on a sample of peripheral blood. These receptors were collected from a man between 70 and 80 years old with acute or convalescent COVID-19.

The chain is built from TRBV7-2 and TRBJ2-5; D is ambiguous. The germline V gene encodes CDR1 SGHTA and CDR2 FQGNSA. V was cut by 4 bases and J by 5 bases, with 8 bases left in between. CDR3 length equals 12 residues. Here the CDR3 DNA reads TGTGCCAGCAGCTCCCTCCGGGAGACCCAGTACTTC. This gives the protein CASSSLRETQYF.

V gene TRBV28 combines with J gene TRBJ2-7, with D possibly TRBD1 on 6 matching bases. The V gene lost 2 bases and the J gene lost 3 bases, with 8 bases spanning the gap. The CDR3 totals 13 residues. The germline gives CDR1 MDHEN, CDR2 SYDVKM. CDR3 region: CASSLRRGYEQYF. The CDR3 nucleotides are TGTGCCAGCAGTTTACGCAGGGGCTACGAGCAGTACTTC.

This sequence joins TRBV27 and TRBJ1-6, with D possibly matching TRBD1 (5 bases). CDR3 length equals 16 residues. The V gene's germline CDR1 is MNHEY and CDR2 SMNVEV (reference sequence). Trimming stripped 2 bases from V and 5 bases from J, with 13 bases between. CDR3 region: CASSLRQGRNNSPLHF. Written as DNA, the CDR3 is TGTGCCAGCAGTTTACGGCAGGGCCGTAATAATTCACCCCTCCACTTT.

The J gene is TRBJ1-4, the V gene TRBV2, with TRBD1 matching 9 bases. CDR3 length equals 13 residues. J was trimmed by 8 bases and V by 6 bases; bases with no gene match: 4. Germline CDR1 SNHLY, CDR2 FYNNEI. The CDR3, as DNA: TGTGCCAGCAGGCGGGACAGGGAGGAAAAACTGTTTTTT. It encodes CASRRDREEKLFF.

The rearrangement joins TRBV28 to TRBJ1-5, with a possible D match to TRBD1 (5 bases). Germline CDR1 reads MDHEN; CDR2 reads SYDVKM. V lost 7 bases to trimming and J lost 7 bases, with 17 bases between them. This CDR3 region has 14 residues. The CDR3 DNA reads as TGTGCCAGCAACATGGGCCAGGGAGGGCAGCCCCAGCATTTT. Its protein is CASNMGQGGQPQHF.

The chain has TRBV18 and TRBJ1-6, with D perhaps matching TRBD1 (5 bases). The germline V gene has CDR1 KGHSH and CDR2 LQKENI. This CDR3 has 16 amino acids. V was trimmed by 1 base and J by 6 bases, leaving 13 bases between them. Written as DNA, the CDR3 is TGTGCCAGCTCACCACTGGATATGACAGCTAATTCACCCCTCCACTTT. Translation: CASSPLDMTANSPLHF.

The chain links TRBV11-3 to TRBJ1-1; D is unresolved. Per the germline V gene, CDR1 is SGHNT and CDR2 is YENEEA. Trimming removed 6 bases at V and 8 bases at J, with 10 bases between. This CDR3 is built from 11 residues. CDR3 in amino acids: CASSKGGEAFF. The CDR3 DNA is TGTGCCAGCAGTAAGGGAGGAGAAGCTTTCTTT. Supplemented by reference TRBV11-3 and TRBJ1-1, the full variable domain reads EAGVVQSPRYKIIEKKQPVAFWCNPISGHNTLYWYLQNLGQGPELLIRYENEEAVDDSQLPKDRFSAERLKGVDSTLKIQPAELGDSAVYLCASSKGGEAFFGQGTRLTVV.

The chain combines TRBV4-1 with TRBJ2-3; 7 nucleotides agree with TRBD2. This CDR3 is 15 amino acids long. Germline trimming cut 4 bases from V and 1 base from J; bases unmatched to any gene: 5. Germline values: CDR1 MGHRA, CDR2 YSYEKL. CDR3 in DNA: TGCGCCAGCAGCCCCCTCCGGGGGGGCACAGATACGCAGTATTTT. Amino acid sequence: CASSPLRGGTDTQYF.

The rearrangement links TRBV5-8 to TRBJ2-1, with TRBD1 identical over 9 bases. The CDR3 has 14 residues. From germline, CDR1 is SGHTS and CDR2 YDEGEE. Trimming cost V 4 bases and J 5 bases; bases outside gene matches: 4. CDR3 nucleotide sequence: TGTGCCAGCAGCAAAAGGACAGGGGACAATGAGCAGTTCTTC. Translation: CASSKRTGDNEQFF.

The chain uses TRBV5-1 and TRBJ2-5; 7 nucleotides match TRBD2. The CDR3 sequence is 15 residues long. Germline V gene data show CDR1 as SGHRS and CDR2 as YFSETQ. V shed 4 bases, J shed 5 bases, and the junction held 11 bases outside the gene matches. The CDR3 reads CASSPGGRGKETQYF. CDR3 bases: TGCGCCAGCAGCCCGGGGGGTAGGGGAAAGGAGACCCAGTACTTC.

The chain links TRBV4-1 to TRBJ2-7; 7 bases are shared with TRBD1. After removal of 1 base from V and 6 bases from J, the junction contained 6 bases not matched to a gene. CDR1 is MGHRA and CDR2 is YSYEKL in the germline V gene. CDR3 length: 14 amino acids. The CDR3 spells CASSQATNRGEQYF. DNA of the CDR3: TGCGCCAGCAGCCAAGCTACTAACAGGGGCGAGCAGTACTTC.

The chain uses TRBV11-2 and TRBJ2-5, with 8 positions matching TRBD1. Germline lookup yields CDR1 SGHAT and CDR2 FQNNGV. V shed 2 bases and J 2 bases; nucleotides not matched to a gene: 7. This CDR3 contains 16 residues. The CDR3 here is CASSLRTGLYQETQYF. CDR3 DNA sequence: TGTGCCAGCAGCTTACGGACAGGGTTATATCAAGAGACCCAGTACTTC. Full variable domain (rest looked up from reference TRBV11-2 and TRBJ2-5): EAGVAQSPRYKIIEKRQSVAFWCNPISGHATLYWYQQILGQGPKLLIQFQNNGVVDDSQLPKDRFSAERLKGVDSTLKIQPAKLEDSAVYLCASSLRTGLYQETQYFGPGTRLLVL.

The CDR3 bases are TGTGCCAGCACCATCGACAGGGATCAGCCCCAGCATTTT. Translation gives CASTIDRDQPQHF. The rearrangement uses TRBV6-6 and TRBJ1-5, with TRBD1 identical over 7 bases. Germline V CDR1 and CDR2: MNHNY, SVGAGI (reference sequence). The CDR3 covers 13 residues. The V gene end was trimmed by 7 bases and the J gene end by 5 bases; junction bases not matched to a gene: 5.

This clone was detected once. The rearrangement joins TRBV7-9 to TRBJ1-5; tentatively, D is TRBD1 (5 bases). CDR3 length equals 15 residues. V was trimmed by 3 bases and J by 3 bases, leaving 12 bases between them. The V gene's germline CDR1 is SEHNR and CDR2 FQNEAQ (reference sequence). CDR3 sequence: CASSLAAGPNQPQHF. The CDR3 nucleotides read TGTGCCAGCAGCTTGGCCGCAGGGCCCAATCAGCCCCAGCATTTT.

The chain has TRBV5-1 and TRBJ2-3; D call uncertain. The germline V gene has CDR1 SGHRS and CDR2 YFSETQ. CDR3 length: 12 residues. V shed 4 bases and J shed 1 base, with 4 bases lying between them. CDR3 sequence: CASSGRTDTQYF. In DNA form, the CDR3 reads TGCGCCAGCAGCGGCCGCACAGATACGCAGTATTTT.

This chain connects TRBV19 to TRBJ2-1, with unresolved D. This CDR3 contains 14 residues. Per the germline V gene, CDR1 is LNHDA and CDR2 is SQIVND (reference sequence). V was shortened by 8 bases and J by 2 bases, with 13 bases between the two germline ends. CDR3 protein: CASAWRSAYNEQFF. The CDR3 DNA reads as TGTGCCAGTGCCTGGAGATCAGCCTACAATGAGCAGTTCTTC.

This sequence joins TRBV7-2 and TRBJ2-7; D is possibly TRBD1 (6 bases). Germline V CDR1 and CDR2: SGHTA, FQGNSA. The CDR3 has 18 amino acids. Trimming removed 2 bases at V and 4 bases at J, with 24 bases between. CDR3 loop: CASSLRGETGYPIYEQYF. CDR3 nucleotide sequence: TGTGCCAGCAGCTTAAGGGGTGAGACAGGTTATCCCATTTACGAGCAGTACTTC.

This chain connects TRBV4-1 to TRBJ2-6, with a possible D match to TRBD2 (5 bases). Trimming removed 0 bases at V and 0 bases at J, with 9 bases between. Germline lookup yields CDR1 MGHRA and CDR2 YSYEKL. The CDR3 spans 17 residues. The CDR3 protein is CASSQEGGDSGANVLTF. The CDR3 coding sequence is TGCGCCAGCAGCCAAGAAGGAGGCGACTCTGGGGCCAACGTCCTGACTTTC.

The chain joins TRBV6-5 to TRBJ1-1, with D uncertain. CDR1 and CDR2 (germline): MNHEY, SVGAGI. V was trimmed by 7 bases and J by 1 base, leaving 10 bases between them. The CDR3 is 13 amino acids. The CDR3 region has the DNA TGTGCCAGCATCCCCCGTTCGAACACTGAAGCTTTCTTT. It translates to CASIPRSNTEAFF.